This TCR beta chain was sequenced in a study of T-cell memory formation after mild COVID-19. Overall study context: Clusters of TCRs were largely donor specific.

This clonotype turned up a few times. The antigen remains unidentified. Study-level results: Memory sampled before infection contained some responding clones, suggesting cross-reactive memory joined. Shrinking CD4+ clones were chiefly CM and EM; CD8+ ones were chiefly EMRA. CD4/CD8 balance characterized clones contracting day 15 to 85, and CD4+ skew characterized later expanders.

TCRdb itself ran the 5' RACE reads through MiXCR, one entry per CDR3 protein. The table has about 560,000 distinct CDR3 sequences, roughly a fifth seen once. This receptor was identified in an adult woman who had mild COVID-19 (a few samples of this study predate the infection). Cell type and time point are not known. The sequencing input was PBMCs or a T cell subset sorted from them (not recorded which).

CDR3 in DNA: TGTGCCAGCAGCTTGGACGGCAGGGGAAGAGACACTGAAGCTTTCTTT. Its translation is CASSLDGRGRDTEAFF. The chain joins TRBV5-6 to TRBJ1-1; weak D call: TRBD1 (6 bases). There are 16 residues in the CDR3. Germline V CDR1 and CDR2: SGHDT, YYEEEE. V dropped 0 bases and J dropped 3 bases, with 15 bases sitting between them.